The rows below give T cell receptor beta chains drawn from one sample of a study of CD8 T cells in Susac syndrome. TCRdb reprocessed the immunoSEQ multiplex PCR reads with MiXCR, giving one entry per CDR3 protein. The sample shows 150,000 or so distinct CDR3 sequences, around 95% of them seen only once. Material for sequencing was CD4+ T cells from PBMCs. The source of these receptors is a human donor with Susac syndrome. The CDR3 runs from the conserved cysteine through the conserved F or W. A D gene is named only where the DNA matches it firmly. Clone size, where shown, is once, few, many, or a class for clones that have expanded.

abundance: .; j_gene: TRBJ1-5; v_gene: TRBV23-1; d_gene: .; CDR3aa: CASTSGLGLGQPQHF; CDR3nt: TGCGCCAGCACCTCGGGACTTGGGTTGGGCCAGCCCCAGCATTTT
abundance: .; j_gene: TRBJ2-6; v_gene: TRBV11-2; d_gene: .; CDR3aa: CASSQPFGANVLTF; CDR3nt: TGTGCCAGCAGTCAACCTTTTGGGGCCAACGTCCTGACTTTC
abundance: .; j_gene: TRBJ1-1; v_gene: TRBV18; d_gene: .; CDR3aa: CASSYSSSDTEAFF; CDR3nt: TGTGCCAGCTCGTACAGTTCATCGGACACTGAAGCTTTCTTT
abundance: .; j_gene: TRBJ2-3; v_gene: TRBV14; d_gene: .; CDR3aa: CASSNPAAASLPDTQYF; CDR3nt: TGTGCCAGCAGCAACCCTGCGGCGGCAAGCCTTCCAGATACGCAGTATTTT
abundance: .; j_gene: TRBJ2-7; v_gene: TRBV7-2; d_gene: .; CDR3aa: CASSFTGANYEQYF; CDR3nt: TGTGCCAGCAGCTTCACGGGGGCAAACTACGAGCAGTACTTC
abundance: .; j_gene: TRBJ1-2; v_gene: TRBV7-2; d_gene: TRBD1; CDR3aa: CASSSDRGGPRGYTF; CDR3nt: TGTGCCAGCAGCTCGGACAGGGGCGGTCCGCGGGGCTACACCTTC
abundance: .; j_gene: TRBJ1-5; v_gene: TRBV28; d_gene: TRBD1; CDR3aa: CASNPTGGGVGRNQPQHF; CDR3nt: TGTGCCAGCAACCCGACAGGGGGTGGGGTTGGCCGCAATCAGCCCCAGCATTTT
abundance: .; j_gene: TRBJ2-3; v_gene: TRBV12-3/TRBV12-4; d_gene: .; CDR3aa: CASSHTSRAHTQYF; CDR3nt: TGTGCCAGCAGCCACACCTCCAGGGCACATACGCAGTATTTT
abundance: .; j_gene: TRBJ2-1; v_gene: TRBV19; d_gene: .; CDR3aa: CASSTRTKSSYNEQFF; CDR3nt: TGTGCCAGTAGTACCCGGACCAAGAGCTCCTACAATGAGCAGTTCTTC
abundance: .; j_gene: TRBJ1-2; v_gene: TRBV25-1; d_gene: .; CDR3aa: CASSETQGRDGYTF; CDR3nt: TGTGCCAGCAGTGAAACACAGGGTCGGGATGGCTACACCTTC
abundance: .; j_gene: TRBJ2-7; v_gene: TRBV7-9; d_gene: .; CDR3aa: CASSLGRPQHYEQYF; CDR3nt: TGTGCCAGCAGCTTAGGAAGGCCTCAACACTACGAGCAGTACTTC
abundance: .; j_gene: TRBJ2-5; v_gene: TRBV29-1; d_gene: TRBD2; CDR3aa: CSGLYAAGGEQTQYF; CDR3nt: TGCAGCGGCCTTTATGCAGCGGGGGGGGAACAGACCCAGTACTTC
abundance: .; j_gene: TRBJ2-1; v_gene: TRBV5-1; d_gene: .; CDR3aa: CASSLAYSNEQFF; CDR3nt: TGCGCCAGCAGCTTGGCCTATTCCAATGAGCAGTTCTTC
abundance: .; j_gene: TRBJ2-6; v_gene: TRBV5-1; d_gene: TRBD2; CDR3aa: CASSPAGGISGANVLTF; CDR3nt: TGCGCCAGCAGCCCGGCGGGGGGGATCTCTGGGGCCAACGTCCTGACTTTC
abundance: .; j_gene: TRBJ2-6; v_gene: TRBV3-1; d_gene: TRBD2; CDR3aa: CASSQTGGISGANVLTF; CDR3nt: TGTGCCAGCAGCCAAACGGGGGGAATCTCTGGGGCCAACGTCCTGACTTTC
abundance: .; j_gene: TRBJ1-2; v_gene: TRBV20-1; d_gene: .; CDR3aa: CSALWRQDNYGYTF; CDR3nt: TGCAGTGCTCTCTGGAGACAGGACAACTATGGCTACACCTTC
abundance: .; j_gene: TRBJ2-5; v_gene: TRBV9; d_gene: .; CDR3aa: CASSEGGKETQYF; CDR3nt: TGTGCCAGCAGCGAGGGAGGCAAAGAGACCCAGTACTTC
abundance: .; j_gene: TRBJ2-1; v_gene: TRBV20-1; d_gene: TRBD1; CDR3aa: CSANRDSRSNYNEQFF; CDR3nt: TGCAGTGCTAACCGGGACAGTAGGAGCAACTACAATGAGCAGTTCTTC
abundance: .; j_gene: TRBJ2-5; v_gene: TRBV14; d_gene: .; CDR3aa: CASSPRDKGETQYF; CDR3nt: TGTGCCAGCAGCCCCCGGGACAAAGGGGAGACCCAGTACTTC
abundance: .; j_gene: TRBJ1-5; v_gene: TRBV7-9; d_gene: .; CDR3aa: CASSEHGGNQPQHF; CDR3nt: TGTGCCAGCAGCGAGCATGGGGGCAATCAGCCCCAGCATTTT
abundance: .; j_gene: TRBJ1-2; v_gene: TRBV10-3; d_gene: TRBD1; CDR3aa: CAISGDREYGYTF; CDR3nt: TGTGCCATCAGTGGGGACAGGGAGTATGGCTACACCTTC
abundance: .; j_gene: TRBJ1-5; v_gene: TRBV23-1; d_gene: .; CDR3aa: CASSQSRVGNQPQHF; CDR3nt: TGCGCCAGCAGTCAATCCAGGGTCGGCAATCAGCCCCAGCATTTT
abundance: .; j_gene: TRBJ2-1; v_gene: TRBV7-3; d_gene: TRBD1; CDR3aa: CASSQGGSSYNEQFF; CDR3nt: TGTGCCAGCAGCCAAGGGGGCAGCTCCTACAATGAGCAGTTCTTC
abundance: .; j_gene: TRBJ2-5; v_gene: TRBV25-1; d_gene: TRBD1; CDR3aa: CASSEIGQGTETQYF; CDR3nt: TGTGCCAGCAGTGAAATCGGACAGGGAACAGAGACCCAGTACTTC
abundance: .; j_gene: TRBJ2-7; v_gene: TRBV7-9; d_gene: .; CDR3aa: CASSLGVLTYEQYF; CDR3nt: TGTGCCAGCAGCTTAGGAGTACTAACCTACGAGCAGTACTTC
abundance: .; j_gene: TRBJ1-2; v_gene: TRBV9; d_gene: .; CDR3aa: CASSAHSGPGGYGYTF; CDR3nt: TGTGCCAGCAGCGCTCACTCAGGGCCAGGAGGCTATGGCTACACCTTC
abundance: few; j_gene: TRBJ2-5; v_gene: TRBV12-3/TRBV12-4; d_gene: .; CDR3aa: CASRLEETQYF; CDR3nt: TGTGCCTCGAGACTCGAAGAGACCCAGTACTTC
abundance: .; j_gene: TRBJ1-5; v_gene: TRBV12-3/TRBV12-4; d_gene: .; CDR3aa: CASSAGTNQPQHF; CDR3nt: TGTGCCAGCAGTGCAGGGACCAATCAGCCCCAGCATTTT
abundance: .; j_gene: TRBJ2-5; v_gene: TRBV20-1; d_gene: .; CDR3aa: CSAWDPYRGETQYF; CDR3nt: TGCAGTGCTTGGGACCCTTACAGAGGAGAGACCCAGTACTTC
abundance: .; j_gene: TRBJ1-2; v_gene: TRBV15; d_gene: TRBD1; CDR3aa: CATSRDPVGQGAQGYTF; CDR3nt: TGTGCCACCAGCAGAGATCCGGTGGGACAGGGGGCGCAGGGCTACACCTTC
abundance: .; j_gene: TRBJ2-3; v_gene: TRBV14; d_gene: .; CDR3aa: CASSPQVDTQYF; CDR3nt: TGTGCCAGCAGCCCGCAGGTGGATACGCAGTATTTT
abundance: once; j_gene: TRBJ2-4; v_gene: TRBV5-4; d_gene: TRBD1; CDR3aa: CASSLARGTGRDIQYF; CDR3nt: TGTGCCAGCAGCTTGGCCCGAGGGACAGGGAGAGACATTCAGTACTTC
abundance: once; j_gene: TRBJ2-2; v_gene: TRBV11-2; d_gene: .; CDR3aa: CASSPLRDFTGELFF; CDR3nt: TGTGCCAGCAGCCCCCTACGGGACTTTACCGGGGAGCTGTTTTTT
abundance: .; j_gene: TRBJ2-2; v_gene: TRBV6-1; d_gene: TRBD1; CDR3aa: CASTLQGADGELFF; CDR3nt: TGTGCCAGCACCCTACAGGGGGCGGACGGGGAGCTGTTTTTT
abundance: .; j_gene: TRBJ2-3; v_gene: TRBV20-1; d_gene: .; CDR3aa: CSARVPRPDTQYF; CDR3nt: TGCAGTGCTAGAGTCCCCCGCCCAGATACGCAGTATTTT
abundance: .; j_gene: TRBJ2-5; v_gene: TRBV20-1; d_gene: .; CDR3aa: CSEQGDLQGTQYF; CDR3nt: TGCAGTGAGCAGGGCGATCTACAAGGGACCCAGTACTTC
abundance: .; j_gene: TRBJ2-7; v_gene: TRBV11-2; d_gene: .; CDR3aa: CASSLGRTSYEQYF; CDR3nt: TGTGCCAGCAGCTTAGGCCGGACCTCCTACGAGCAGTACTTC
abundance: .; j_gene: TRBJ2-7; v_gene: TRBV7-9; d_gene: TRBD1; CDR3aa: CASSLPGQGAYEQYF; CDR3nt: TGTGCCAGCAGCTTACCTGGACAGGGGGCTTACGAGCAGTACTTC
abundance: .; j_gene: TRBJ2-3; v_gene: TRBV20-1; d_gene: .; CDR3aa: CSAGLSGDTDTQYF; CDR3nt: TGCAGTGCGGGACTATCAGGGGACACAGATACGCAGTATTTT
abundance: once; j_gene: TRBJ2-4; v_gene: TRBV21-1; d_gene: .; CDR3aa: CASSKWGDF; CDR3nt: TGTGCCAGCAGCAAATGGGGGGACTTC
abundance: .; j_gene: TRBJ2-1; v_gene: TRBV15; d_gene: .; CDR3aa: CATSSGAMDEQFF; CDR3nt: TGTGCCACCAGCAGCGGGGCTATGGATGAGCAGTTCTTC
abundance: .; j_gene: TRBJ2-5; v_gene: TRBV3-1; d_gene: .; CDR3aa: CASSQGTNQETQYF; CDR3nt: TGTGCCAGCAGCCAAGGGACGAACCAAGAGACCCAGTACTTC
abundance: .; j_gene: TRBJ1-3; v_gene: TRBV12-3/TRBV12-4; d_gene: .; CDR3aa: CASSTRGNTIYF; CDR3nt: TGTGCCAGCAGTACTCGGGGAAACACCATATATTTT
abundance: .; j_gene: TRBJ1-6; v_gene: TRBV7-2; d_gene: .; CDR3aa: CASSLLGYNSPLHF; CDR3nt: TGTGCCAGCAGCTTACTGGGTTATAATTCACCCCTCCACTTT
abundance: .; j_gene: TRBJ2-4; v_gene: TRBV3-1; d_gene: .; CDR3aa: CASSLRTAKNIQYF; CDR3nt: TGTGCCAGCAGCCTCCGTACGGCCAAAAACATTCAGTACTTC
abundance: .; j_gene: TRBJ2-6; v_gene: TRBV7-9; d_gene: .; CDR3aa: CASSLDRFSVANVLTF; CDR3nt: TGTGCCAGCAGCTTAGACAGATTCTCTGTGGCCAACGTCCTGACTTTC
abundance: few; j_gene: TRBJ2-7; v_gene: TRBV5-1; d_gene: .; CDR3aa: CASSHDSFYEQYF; CDR3nt: TGCGCCAGCAGCCACGACAGCTTCTACGAGCAGTACTTC
abundance: .; j_gene: TRBJ2-1; v_gene: TRBV20-1; d_gene: TRBD2; CDR3aa: CSVGLAVREQFF; CDR3nt: TGCAGTGTGGGACTAGCGGTCCGGGAGCAGTTCTTC
abundance: .; j_gene: TRBJ1-5; v_gene: TRBV6-2/TRBV6-3; d_gene: .; CDR3aa: CASSYSNGARQPQHF; CDR3nt: TGTGCCAGCAGTTACTCGAACGGGGCGCGTCAGCCCCAGCATTTT
abundance: .; j_gene: TRBJ2-1; v_gene: TRBV29-1; d_gene: TRBD2; CDR3aa: CSVRLAGGEGFYNEQFF; CDR3nt: TGCAGCGTGCGACTAGCGGGGGGAGAGGGGTTCTACAATGAGCAGTTCTTC
abundance: .; j_gene: TRBJ1-5; v_gene: TRBV10-3; d_gene: .; CDR3aa: CAISDGRSNQPQHF; CDR3nt: TGTGCCATCAGTGATGGCAGGTCAAATCAGCCCCAGCATTTT
abundance: .; j_gene: TRBJ2-1; v_gene: TRBV7-3; d_gene: TRBD2; CDR3aa: CASSTWTSGFGEQFF; CDR3nt: TGTGCCAGCAGTACCTGGACTAGCGGGTTCGGTGAGCAGTTCTTC
abundance: .; j_gene: TRBJ1-1; v_gene: TRBV4-1; d_gene: .; CDR3aa: CASSQGRGDGGNTEAFF; CDR3nt: TGCGCCAGCAGCCAAGGACGGGGGGATGGGGGAAACACTGAAGCTTTCTTT
abundance: .; j_gene: TRBJ1-2; v_gene: TRBV5-1; d_gene: TRBD1; CDR3aa: CASSPGQGGSGYTF; CDR3nt: TGCGCCAGCAGCCCGGGACAGGGAGGCTCTGGCTACACCTTC